This TCR beta chain was recovered during a study of human T cells and chemical hapten exposure. General observations from the study: Expanded TCR counts at PT1 were positively correlated with the patch test score. There was alopecia in the donors, so their immune response may differ from that of healthy people.

This clonotype was recorded at least ten times. Its antigen is unknown. Within the library, unique molecular identifiers were attached to each individual cDNA molecule. TCRdb redid the calling of the RACE reads with MiXCR, one entry per CDR3 protein. The sample lists more than 80,000 distinct CDR3 sequences; roughly 7.2% were seen once. Trimming at V came to 6 bases and at J to 0 bases, leaving 6 bases not matched to a gene. The CDR3 spans 18 residues. As for time point: patch test 1, 2 weeks after DPC sensitization. Treatment specified: therapeutic diphenylcyclopropenone sensitization with weekly scalp DPC. Blood collection took place prior to placing each patch test.

This clonotype originated in a woman in her twenties or thirties with alopecia areata. Some clones in this sample may be carry-over from other donors' samples. Sequenced here: whole blood, sampled in connection with sensitization to the hapten diphenylcyclopropenone (DPC). The chain is built from TRBV12-3 or TRBV12-4 and TRBJ2-4; TRBD2 aligns across 15 bases. CDR3 in amino acids: CASSPGLAGGLAKNIQYF. The CDR3 DNA reads TGTGCCAGCAGCCCGGGACTAGCGGGGGGTCTAGCCAAAAACATTCAGTACTTC.